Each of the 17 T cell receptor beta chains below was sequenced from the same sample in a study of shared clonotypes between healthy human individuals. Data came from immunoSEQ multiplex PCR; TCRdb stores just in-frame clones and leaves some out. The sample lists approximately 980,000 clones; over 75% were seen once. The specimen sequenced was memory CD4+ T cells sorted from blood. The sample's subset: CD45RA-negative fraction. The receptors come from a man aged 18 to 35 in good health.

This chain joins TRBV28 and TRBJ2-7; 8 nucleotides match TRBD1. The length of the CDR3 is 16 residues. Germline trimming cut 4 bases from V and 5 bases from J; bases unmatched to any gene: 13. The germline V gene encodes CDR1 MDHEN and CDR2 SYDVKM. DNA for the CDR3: TGTGCCAGCAGTTCTATATGGACAGGGATCCCCCACGAGCAGTACTTC. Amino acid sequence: CASSSIWTGIPHEQYF.

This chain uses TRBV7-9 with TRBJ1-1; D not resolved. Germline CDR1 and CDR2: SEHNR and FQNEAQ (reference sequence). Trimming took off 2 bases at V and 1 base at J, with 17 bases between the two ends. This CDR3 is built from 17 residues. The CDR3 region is CASSLTHNRAANTEAFF. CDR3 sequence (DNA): TGTGCCAGCAGCTTAACCCATAACCGAGCAGCGAACACTGAAGCTTTCTTT.

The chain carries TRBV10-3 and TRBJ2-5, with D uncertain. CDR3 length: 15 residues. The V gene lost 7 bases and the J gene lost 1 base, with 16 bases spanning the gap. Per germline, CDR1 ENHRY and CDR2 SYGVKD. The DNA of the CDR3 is TGTGCCATCAAGACCGGTAGCCGAACCCAAGAGACCCAGTACTTC. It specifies CAIKTGSRTQETQYF.

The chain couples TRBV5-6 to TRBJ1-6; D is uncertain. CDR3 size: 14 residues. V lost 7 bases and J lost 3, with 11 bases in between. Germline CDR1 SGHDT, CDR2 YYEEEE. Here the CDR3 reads CASGQAGYNSPLHF. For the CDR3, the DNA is TGTGCCAGCGGGCAGGCGGGCTATAATTCACCCCTCCACTTT.

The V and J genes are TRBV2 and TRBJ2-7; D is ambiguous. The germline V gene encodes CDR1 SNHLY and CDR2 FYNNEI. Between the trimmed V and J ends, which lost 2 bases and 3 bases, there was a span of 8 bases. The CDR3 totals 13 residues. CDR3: CASSERGIYEQYF. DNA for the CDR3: TGTGCCAGCAGTGAACGAGGAATCTACGAGCAGTACTTC.

The DNA of the CDR3 is TGCGCCAGCAGCCCCGGGGCGGGAGCGGATCAGCCCCAGCATTTT. Residues: CASSPGAGADQPQHF. The V call is TRBV5-1, the J call TRBJ1-5, with D tentatively TRBD1 (5 bases). Deletions cut 4 bases from V and 5 bases from J, with 16 bases between. CDR3 length equals 15 residues. Germline V lookup: CDR1 SGHRS, CDR2 YFSETQ.

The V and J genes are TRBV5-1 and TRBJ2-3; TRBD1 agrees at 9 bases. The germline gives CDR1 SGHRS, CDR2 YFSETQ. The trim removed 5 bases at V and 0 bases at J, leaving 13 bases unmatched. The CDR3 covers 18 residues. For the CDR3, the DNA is TGCGCCAGCAGTCTCAACATGGGACAGGGCTCTAGCACAGATACGCAGTATTTT. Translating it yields CASSLNMGQGSSTDTQYF.

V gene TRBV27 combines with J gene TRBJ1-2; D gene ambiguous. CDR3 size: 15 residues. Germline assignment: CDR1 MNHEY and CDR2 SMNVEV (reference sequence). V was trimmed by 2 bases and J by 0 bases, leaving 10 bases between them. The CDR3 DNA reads TGTGCCAGCAGTTTAGAGGCCGGGACTAACTATGGCTACACCTTC. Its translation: CASSLEAGTNYGYTF.

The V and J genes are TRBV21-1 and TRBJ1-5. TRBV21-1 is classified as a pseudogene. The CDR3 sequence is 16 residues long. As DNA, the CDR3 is TGTGCCAGCAGCCTCCCGAAGCTGGATAGCAATCAGCCCCAGCATTTT. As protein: CASSLPKLDSNQPQHF.

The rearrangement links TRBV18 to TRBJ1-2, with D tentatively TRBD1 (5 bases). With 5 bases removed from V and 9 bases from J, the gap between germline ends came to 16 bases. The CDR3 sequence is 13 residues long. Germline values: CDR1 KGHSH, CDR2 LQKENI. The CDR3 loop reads CASSGAGRESYTF. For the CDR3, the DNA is TGTGCCAGCTCAGGAGCGGGGCGCGAAAGCTACACCTTC.

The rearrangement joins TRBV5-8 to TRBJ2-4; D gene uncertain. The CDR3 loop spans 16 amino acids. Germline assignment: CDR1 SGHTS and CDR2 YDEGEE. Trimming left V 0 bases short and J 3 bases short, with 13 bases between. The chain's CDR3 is CASSLGAGVGKNIQYF. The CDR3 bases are TGTGCCAGCAGCTTGGGGGCTGGGGTAGGCAAAAACATTCAGTACTTC.

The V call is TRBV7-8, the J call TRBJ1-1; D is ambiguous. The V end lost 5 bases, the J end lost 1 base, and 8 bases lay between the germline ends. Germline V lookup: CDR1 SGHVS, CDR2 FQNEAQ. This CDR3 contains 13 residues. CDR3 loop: CASSRQENTEAFF. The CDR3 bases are TGTGCCAGCAGCCGCCAGGAGAACACTGAAGCTTTCTTT.

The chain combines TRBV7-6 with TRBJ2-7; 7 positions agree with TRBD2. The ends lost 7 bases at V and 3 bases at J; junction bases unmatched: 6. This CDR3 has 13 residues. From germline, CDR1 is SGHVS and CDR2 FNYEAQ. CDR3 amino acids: CASTLGGIYEQYF. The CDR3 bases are TGTGCCAGCACCCTGGGGGGGATCTACGAGCAGTACTTC.

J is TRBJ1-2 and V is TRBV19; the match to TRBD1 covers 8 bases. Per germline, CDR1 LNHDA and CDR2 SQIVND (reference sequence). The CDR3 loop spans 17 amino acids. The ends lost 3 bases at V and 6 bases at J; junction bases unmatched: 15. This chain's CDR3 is CASSIRTGTPPKDGYTF. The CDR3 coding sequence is TGTGCCAGTAGTATTAGGACAGGGACCCCGCCTAAGGATGGCTACACCTTC.

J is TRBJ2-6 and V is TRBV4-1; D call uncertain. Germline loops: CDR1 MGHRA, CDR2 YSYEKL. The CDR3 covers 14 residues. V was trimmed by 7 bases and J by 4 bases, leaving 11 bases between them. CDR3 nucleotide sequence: TGCGCCAGCACGTCCAAAACAGGGGCCAACGTCCTGACTTTC. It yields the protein CASTSKTGANVLTF.

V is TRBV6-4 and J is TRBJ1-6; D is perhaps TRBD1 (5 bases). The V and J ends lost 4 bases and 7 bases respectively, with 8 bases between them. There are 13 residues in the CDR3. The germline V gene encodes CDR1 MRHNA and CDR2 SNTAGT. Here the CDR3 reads CASSVRDNSPLHF. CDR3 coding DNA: TGTGCCAGCAGTGTCAGGGACAATTCACCCCTCCACTTT.

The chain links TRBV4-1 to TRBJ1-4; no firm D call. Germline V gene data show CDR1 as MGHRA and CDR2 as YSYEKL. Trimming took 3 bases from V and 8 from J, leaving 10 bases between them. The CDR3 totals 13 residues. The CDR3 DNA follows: TGCGCCAGCAGCCAGATACACGGGGAAAAACTGTTTTTT. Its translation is CASSQIHGEKLFF.